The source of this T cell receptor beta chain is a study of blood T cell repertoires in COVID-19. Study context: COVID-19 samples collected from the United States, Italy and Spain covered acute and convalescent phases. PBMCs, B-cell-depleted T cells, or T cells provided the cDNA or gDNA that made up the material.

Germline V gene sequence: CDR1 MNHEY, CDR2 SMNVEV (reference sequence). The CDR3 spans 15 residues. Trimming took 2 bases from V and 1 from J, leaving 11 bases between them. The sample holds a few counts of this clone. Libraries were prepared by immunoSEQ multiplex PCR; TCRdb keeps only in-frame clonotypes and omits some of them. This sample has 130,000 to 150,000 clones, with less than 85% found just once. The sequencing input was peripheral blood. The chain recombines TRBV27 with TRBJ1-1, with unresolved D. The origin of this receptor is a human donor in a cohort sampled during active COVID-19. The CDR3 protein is CASSLTPSGNTEAFF. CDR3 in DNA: TGTGCCAGCAGTTTAACCCCCTCCGGGAACACTGAAGCTTTCTTT.